Listed below are T cell receptor beta chains from one sample, sequenced in a study of blood T cell repertoires in COVID-19. Sequenced by immunoSEQ multiplex PCR; TCRdb stores in-frame clones only, minus some. The top ten hold 2.6% of the sample, which has about 40,000 clones, about 79% seen once. Material for sequencing was peripheral blood. The receptor source for this set is an older woman with acute or convalescent COVID-19. Each CDR3 is given with its conserved first and last residue. D genes are given only for firm matches. Where a row states a size, it is once, few, many or the class of an expanded clone; other rows omit it.

V: TRBV6-6
J: TRBJ2-6
size: few
D: NA
CDR3: CASSYSSSGANVLTF
DNA: TGTGCCAGCAGTTACTCTAGCTCTGGGGCCAACGTCCTGACTTTC

V: TRBV27
J: TRBJ2-6
size: few
D: TRBD1
CDR3: CASSHRGYGANVLTF
DNA: TGTGCCAGCAGCCACAGGGGGTACGGGGCCAACGTCCTGACTTTC

V: TRBV18
J: TRBJ2-2
size: NA
D: NA
CDR3: CASSLSGDHLNTGELFF
DNA: TGTGCCAGCTCACTCTCGGGAGACCATTTGAACACCGGGGAGCTGTTTTTT

V: TRBV5-6
J: TRBJ1-1
size: NA
D: NA
CDR3: CASSLLDRLLNTEAFF
DNA: TGTGCCAGCAGCTTGCTCGACCGACTATTGAACACTGAAGCTTTCTTT

V: TRBV19
J: TRBJ2-5
size: NA
D: NA
CDR3: CASSSLETQYF
DNA: TGTGCCAGTAGTAGTCTCGAGACCCAGTACTTC

V: TRBV5-5
J: TRBJ2-2
size: few
D: TRBD1
CDR3: CASGWGQGVTGELFF
DNA: TGTGCCAGCGGTTGGGGACAGGGGGTCACCGGGGAGCTGTTTTTT

V: TRBV24-1
J: TRBJ2-1
size: NA
D: NA
CDR3: CATRQGSNNEQFF
DNA: TGTGCCACCCGGCAGGGCTCGAACAATGAGCAGTTCTTC

V: TRBV6-1
J: TRBJ2-7
size: NA
D: TRBD2
CDR3: CASSSPAGGPYEQYF
DNA: TGTGCCAGCAGTTCCCCAGCGGGAGGGCCGTACGAGCAGTACTTC

V: TRBV5-4
J: TRBJ2-4
size: once
D: NA
CDR3: CASSFYNLAKNIQYF
DNA: TGTGCCAGCAGCTTTTACAACCTAGCCAAAAACATTCAGTACTTC

V: TRBV5-1
J: TRBJ1-2
size: NA
D: NA
CDR3: CASSQQPNYGYTF
DNA: TGCGCCAGCAGCCAACAACCTAACTATGGCTACACCTTC

V: TRBV6-5
J: TRBJ2-1
size: once
D: TRBD2
CDR3: CASTLDSGRDNEQFF
DNA: TGTGCCAGCACCCTAGATAGCGGGAGAGACAATGAGCAGTTCTTC

V: TRBV7-2
J: TRBJ1-6
size: once
D: NA
CDR3: CASRTPYNSPLHF
DNA: TGTGCCAGCAGAACACCCTATAATTCACCCCTCCACTTT

V: TRBV28
J: TRBJ1-4
size: NA
D: TRBD1
CDR3: CASSPTGQVNEKLFF
DNA: TGTGCCAGCAGTCCTACGGGACAGGTTAATGAAAAACTGTTTTTT

V: TRBV6-6
J: TRBJ2-5
size: once
D: NA
CDR3: CASSPGGETQYF
DNA: TGTGCCAGCAGTCCCGGCGGGGAGACCCAGTACTTC

V: TRBV5-1
J: TRBJ1-5
size: NA
D: NA
CDR3: CASSLGDSSNQPQHF
DNA: TGCGCCAGCAGCTTGGGTGACTCTAGCAATCAGCCCCAGCATTTT

V: TRBV19
J: TRBJ1-5
size: NA
D: TRBD1
CDR3: CASSPGQGNQPQHF
DNA: TGTGCCAGTAGCCCCGGACAGGGTAATCAGCCCCAGCATTTT

V: TRBV30
J: TRBJ2-3
size: NA
D: NA
CDR3: CAWKMELARTDTQYF
DNA: TGTGCCTGGAAGATGGAACTAGCCCGCACAGATACGCAGTATTTT

V: TRBV27
J: TRBJ2-5
size: once
D: NA
CDR3: CASSSPTGTQYF
DNA: TGTGCCAGCAGCTCCCCGACAGGGACCCAGTACTTC

V: TRBV10-3
J: TRBJ1-3
size: NA
D: NA
CDR3: CAISVTDSGNTIYF
DNA: TGTGCCATCAGCGTGACAGACTCTGGAAACACCATATATTTT

V: TRBV30
J: TRBJ1-4
size: NA
D: TRBD1
CDR3: CAWSPRGTGPSQEKLFF
DNA: TGTGCCTGGAGTCCCCGCGGGACAGGACCGAGTCAGGAAAAACTGTTTTTT

V: TRBV7-2
J: TRBJ1-5
size: NA
D: NA
CDR3: CASSLFNGQPQHF
DNA: TGTGCCAGCAGCTTATTCAACGGTCAGCCCCAGCATTTT

V: TRBV18
J: TRBJ1-1
size: NA
D: NA
CDR3: CASSSRIQSNTEAFF
DNA: TGTGCCAGCTCATCCAGGATACAGTCGAACACTGAAGCTTTCTTT

V: TRBV9
J: TRBJ2-7
size: NA
D: NA
CDR3: CASSVAGGGTYEQYF
DNA: TGTGCCAGCAGCGTAGCCGGGGGAGGAACCTACGAGCAGTACTTC

V: TRBV4-1
J: TRBJ2-2
size: NA
D: TRBD2
CDR3: CASSQGLAFVVVPGELFF
DNA: TGCGCCAGCAGCCAAGGACTAGCGTTTGTAGTTGTACCCGGGGAGCTGTTTTTT

V: TRBV4-1
J: TRBJ2-1
size: few
D: TRBD2
CDR3: CASSQGLAGMRGEQFF
DNA: TGCGCCAGCAGCCAAGGACTAGCGGGTATGAGAGGTGAGCAGTTCTTC